The 27 T cell receptor beta chains reported below all come from one sample, sequenced in a study of T cell responses to AZD1222 COVID-19 vaccine. The assay was immunoSEQ multiplex PCR, and TCRdb's table has in-frame clones only and misses some. The sample includes over 90,000 clones, 90% to 95% of them seen just once. The sequenced sample was peripheral blood, obtained on day 0 of AZD1222 vaccination. These receptors were collected from an adult in good health.

The V call is TRBV3-1 (or the pseudogene TRBV3-2), the J call TRBJ1-1, with D unclear. Germline V CDR1 and CDR2: LGHDT, YNNKEL (reference sequence). Trimming took off 0 bases at V and 2 bases at J, with 10 bases between the two ends. CDR3 size: 15 residues. The CDR3 bases are TGTGCCAGCAGCCAAGACCCCGTGACTAACACTGAAGCTTTCTTT. The encoded protein is CASSQDPVTNTEAFF.

The chain combines TRBV5-1 with TRBJ1-1; TRBD1 might be the D (6 bases). With 4 bases removed from V and 4 bases from J, the gap between germline ends came to 14 bases. Germline V gene lookup returns CDR1 SGHRS and CDR2 YFSETQ. This CDR3 region has 14 residues. CDR3 sequence: CASSRDKPGTEAFF. DNA for the CDR3: TGCGCCAGCAGCCGGGACAAACCGGGCACTGAAGCTTTCTTT.

The rearrangement uses TRBV2 and TRBJ2-7; D is uncertain. The CDR3 is 14 residues long. CDR1 and CDR2 (germline): SNHLY, FYNNEI. V lost 2 bases to trimming and J lost 0 bases, with 8 bases between them. The CDR3: CASSEQESSYEQYF. Written as DNA, the CDR3 is TGTGCCAGCAGTGAACAGGAAAGCTCCTACGAGCAGTACTTC.

The CDR3 here is CASSPSRGDTQYF. The CDR3 DNA follows: TGTGCCAGCAGTCCCAGCCGGGGAGATACGCAGTATTTT. The chain uses TRBV12-3 or TRBV12-4 and TRBJ2-3, with D possibly TRBD2 on 5 matching bases. The CDR3 is made up of 13 amino acids. V shed 5 bases and J shed 5 bases, with 11 bases lying between them.

The CDR3 DNA reads as TGTGCCAGCAGTCCAACCTACCAAGAGACCCAGTACTTC. Its translation is CASSPTYQETQYF. The chain combines TRBV27 with TRBJ2-5; D unresolved. Per germline, CDR1 MNHEY and CDR2 SMNVEV (reference sequence). This CDR3 has 13 residues. Trimming removed 5 bases at V and 0 bases at J, with 7 bases between.

The chain is built from TRBV28 and TRBJ1-2; no clear D gene. Germline CDR1 reads MDHEN; CDR2 reads SYDVKM. This CDR3 spans 12 amino acids. With 3 bases removed from V and 7 bases from J, the gap between germline ends came to 9 bases. The CDR3 reads CASSLLFSGYTF. The CDR3 nucleotides are TGTGCCAGCAGTTTGCTTTTTAGTGGCTACACCTTC.

This chain joins TRBV5-6 and TRBJ1-2; 8 bases fit TRBD1. Germline V gives CDR1 SGHDT, CDR2 YYEEEE. The CDR3 extends over 13 amino acids. Trimming removed 4 bases from V and 8 bases from J; junction bases left unmatched: 7. The CDR3 is CASSLQGAFGYTF. DNA for the CDR3: TGTGCCAGCAGCCTGCAGGGGGCCTTCGGCTACACCTTC.

The chain employs TRBV28 and TRBJ1-6, with 7 positions matching TRBD1. J was trimmed by 4 bases and V by 5 bases; bases with no gene match: 5. This CDR3 has 15 amino acids. CDR1 is MDHEN and CDR2 is SYDVKM in the germline V gene. The CDR3 is CASSGTGVYNSPLHF. In nucleotides, the CDR3 is TGTGCCAGCAGTGGCACAGGGGTTTATAATTCACCCCTCCACTTT. Full variable domain (remainder filled in from reference TRBV28 and TRBJ1-6): DVKVTQSSRYLVKRTGEKVFLECVQDMDHENMFWYRQDPGLGLRLIYFSYDVKMKEKGDIPEGYSVSREKKERFSLILESASTNQTSMYLCASSGTGVYNSPLHFGNGTRLTVT.

Only one count was recorded for this clone. The chain combines TRBV9 with TRBJ2-1; 10 positions match TRBD2. Germline-derived CDR1 and CDR2 are SGDLS and YYNGEE. V was pared by 0 bases and J by 4 bases, with 7 bases of the junction left unmatched. There are 17 residues in the CDR3. The CDR3 coding sequence is TGTGCCAGCAGCGTAGGCCTAGCGGGAGCGGCATACAATGAGCAGTTCTTC. Its protein product is CASSVGLAGAAYNEQFF.

The chain is built from TRBV5-4 and TRBJ2-2; perhaps TRBD2 as D (5 bases). V shed 1 base and J shed 6 bases, with 19 bases lying between them. The CDR3 contains 17 residues. CDR1 is SGHNT and CDR2 is YYREEE in the germline V gene (reference sequence). The CDR3: CASSLRMAGNDAGELFF. The CDR3 DNA is TGTGCCAGCAGCTTGAGAATGGCCGGGAATGACGCCGGGGAGCTGTTTTTT.

This clone was seen once. The chain combines TRBV3-1 (or the pseudogene TRBV3-2) with TRBJ2-2; TRBD1 is a possible D gene (6 bases). Trimming removed 4 bases at V and 8 bases at J, with 14 bases between. The germline gives CDR1 LGHDT, CDR2 YNNKEL (reference sequence). The CDR3 is 14 amino acids. The CDR3: CASSPVGASGELFF. The CDR3 DNA sequence: TGTGCCAGCAGCCCGGTGGGGGCATCGGGGGAGCTGTTTTTT.

This rearrangement joins TRBV2 to TRBJ1-3; D unresolved. The CDR3 has 12 residues. Trimming cost V 6 bases and J 3 bases, with 6 bases left between them. Per the germline V gene, CDR1 is SNHLY and CDR2 is FYNNEI. The CDR3 region has the DNA TGTGCCAGCAGAGAGGATGGAAACACCATATATTTT. It codes for CASREDGNTIYF.

The chain uses TRBV6-2 or TRBV6-3 and TRBJ2-3, with 9 bases matching TRBD2. CDR3 length: 14 amino acids. Per germline, CDR1 MNHEY and CDR2 SVGEGT. V lost 5 bases to trimming and J lost 7 bases; unmatched junction nucleotides: 7. The CDR3 DNA reads as TGTGCCAGCAGTCGCGGACTAGCGCAGAATACGCAGTATTTT. This codes for CASSRGLAQNTQYF.

The chain joins TRBV18 to TRBJ2-7, with 14 bases fitting TRBD2. V was pared by 5 bases and J by 3 bases, with 0 bases of the junction left unmatched. CDR3 length: 14 residues. CDR1 is KGHSH, CDR2 LQKENI, per germline. The CDR3 nucleotides are TGTGCCAGCTCAGGGACTAGCGGGGGCTACGAGCAGTACTTC. As protein: CASSGTSGGYEQYF.

V gene TRBV13 combines with J gene TRBJ2-3, with 10 positions matching TRBD2. Losses at the gene ends were 4 bases for V and 1 base for J; bases not matched to a gene: 8. The CDR3 extends over 17 amino acids. Germline CDR1 PRHDT, CDR2 FYEKMQ (reference sequence). The CDR3 reads CASSSLAGAPGTDTQYF. The DNA of the CDR3 is TGTGCCAGCAGCTCCCTAGCGGGAGCCCCGGGCACAGATACGCAGTATTTT.

The chain has TRBV27 and TRBJ1-2; D is possibly TRBD1 (6 bases). The germline V gene has CDR1 MNHEY and CDR2 SMNVEV (reference sequence). The CDR3 is 14 amino acids. The V end lost 3 bases, the J end lost 4 bases, and 12 bases lay between the germline ends. The CDR3 region has the DNA TGTGCCAGCAGTTTCTTGGGCAGGGGCTATGGCTACACCTTC. This sequence encodes CASSFLGRGYGYTF.

This chain connects TRBV4-1 to TRBJ1-1; the D gene is possibly TRBD1 (5 bases). CDR1 and CDR2 (germline): MGHRA, YSYEKL. Deletions cut 4 bases from V and 1 base from J, with 19 bases between. This CDR3 has 17 residues. This chain's CDR3 is CASSLGRGRLSNTEAFF. As DNA, the CDR3 is TGCGCCAGCAGCCTGGGACGAGGAAGGTTATCGAACACTGAAGCTTTCTTT.

The rearrangement joins TRBV28 to TRBJ1-4; 8 nucleotides match TRBD1. With 5 bases clipped from V and 5 bases from J, the junction kept 4 bases outside the gene matches. Germline loops: CDR1 MDHEN, CDR2 SYDVKM. The CDR3 consists of 14 residues. The CDR3 region is CASSVTGANEKLFF. The CDR3 DNA sequence: TGTGCCAGCAGTGTGACAGGGGCAAATGAAAAACTGTTTTTT.

The gene calls are TRBV3-1 (or the pseudogene TRBV3-2) and TRBJ1-6; D possibly corresponds to TRBD1 (5 bases). CDR3 size: 14 residues. The germline V gene encodes CDR1 LGHDT and CDR2 YNNKEL (reference sequence). Trimming left V 4 bases short and J 5 bases short, with 9 bases between. This chain's CDR3 is CASSLARDNSPLHF. CDR3 in DNA: TGTGCCAGCAGCCTGGCCAGGGATAATTCACCCCTCCACTTT.

This chain links TRBV19 with TRBJ1-2; D is possibly TRBD1 (5 bases). Trimming took off 8 bases at V and 4 bases at J, with 17 bases between the two ends. This CDR3 region has 14 residues. The V gene's germline CDR1 is LNHDA and CDR2 SQIVND (reference sequence). This chain's CDR3 is CASVLTAGPYGYTF. The CDR3 DNA follows: TGTGCCAGTGTACTGACGGCAGGGCCCTATGGCTACACCTTC.

This clone came up once. This sequence joins TRBV19 and TRBJ1-3, with D possibly matching TRBD1 (5 bases). The germline CDR1 and CDR2 sequences are LNHDA and SQIVND (reference sequence). This CDR3 is 15 amino acids long. With 6 bases removed from V and 2 bases from J, the gap between germline ends came to 14 bases. As DNA, the CDR3 is TGTGCCAGTAGGCTCGCGGGGACGGCTGGAAACACCATATATTTT. Translating it yields CASRLAGTAGNTIYF.

The chain employs TRBV28 and TRBJ2-2; TRBD1 or TRBD2 may be the D gene (7 bases each). This CDR3 has 13 residues. Germline V CDR1 and CDR2: MDHEN, SYDVKM. The V end was cut by 8 bases, the J end by 5 bases, with 12 bases between. The CDR3 sequence is CASHRGGTGELFF. CDR3 nucleotide sequence: TGTGCCAGCCACAGGGGAGGGACCGGGGAGCTGTTTTTT.

CDR3 sequence: CASSPLRDPNEQFF. As DNA, the CDR3 is TGTGCCAGCAGTCCGCTCCGGGACCCCAATGAGCAGTTCTTC. This chain uses TRBV27 with TRBJ2-1; D might be TRBD1 or TRBD2, each matching 5 bases. V lost 5 bases and J lost 6, with 14 bases in between. This CDR3 comprises 14 residues. The germline CDR1 and CDR2 sequences are MNHEY and SMNVEV (reference sequence).

This clone was seen only once. The V and J genes are TRBV7-2 and TRBJ2-7; 7 bases line up with TRBD1. CDR1 and CDR2 from the germline V gene are SGHTA and FQGNSA. The CDR3 totals 14 residues. J was trimmed by 2 bases and V by 5 bases; bases with no gene match: 6. The CDR3 spells CASSEGQDAYEQYF. DNA for the CDR3: TGTGCCAGCAGCGAAGGACAGGATGCCTACGAGCAGTACTTC.

The chain links TRBV28 to TRBJ2-7, with TRBD2 matching 11 bases. The junction had 6 bases not matched to a gene; V was cut back by 6 bases and J by 5 bases. Germline assignment: CDR1 MDHEN and CDR2 SYDVKM. The CDR3 is 14 residues long. CDR3 loop: CASSRSGRVHEQYF. The CDR3 nucleotides read TGTGCCAGCAGCCGTAGCGGGAGGGTACACGAGCAGTACTTC.

The chain has TRBV30 and TRBJ1-2; 10 bases align to TRBD1. Germline loops: CDR1 GTSNPN, CDR2 SVGIG (reference sequence). This CDR3 region has 14 residues. J lost 3 bases, V lost 2 bases, and 3 bases had no gene match. For the CDR3, the DNA is TGTGCCTGGAGTAGCGGACAGGGGGACTATGGCTACACCTTC. Translation: CAWSSGQGDYGYTF.

The chain employs TRBV2 and TRBJ2-2; tentative D call: TRBD2 (6 bases). Germline assignment: CDR1 SNHLY and CDR2 FYNNEI. The CDR3 contains 14 residues. The V gene lost 5 bases and the J gene lost 6 bases, with 13 bases spanning the gap. CDR3: CASSQTRGSGELFF. CDR3 in DNA: TGTGCCAGCAGTCAGACTAGGGGCTCCGGGGAGCTGTTTTTT.